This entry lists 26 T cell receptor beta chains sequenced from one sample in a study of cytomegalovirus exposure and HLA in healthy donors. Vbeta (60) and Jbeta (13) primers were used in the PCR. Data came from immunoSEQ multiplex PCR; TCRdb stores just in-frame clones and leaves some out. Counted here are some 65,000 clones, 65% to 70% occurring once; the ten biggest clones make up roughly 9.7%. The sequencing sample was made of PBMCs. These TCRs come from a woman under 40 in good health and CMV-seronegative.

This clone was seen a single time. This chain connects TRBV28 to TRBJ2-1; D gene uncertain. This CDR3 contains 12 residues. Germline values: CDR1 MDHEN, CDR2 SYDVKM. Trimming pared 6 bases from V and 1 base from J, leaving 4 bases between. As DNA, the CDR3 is TGTGCCAGCAGCCTTTCCTACAATGAGCAGTTCTTC. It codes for CASSLSYNEQFF.

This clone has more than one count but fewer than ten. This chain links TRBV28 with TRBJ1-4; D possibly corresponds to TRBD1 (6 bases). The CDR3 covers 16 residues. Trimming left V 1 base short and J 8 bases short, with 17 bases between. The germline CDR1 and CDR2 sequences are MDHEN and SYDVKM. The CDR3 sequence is CASSLSNRDTVEKLFF. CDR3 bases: TGTGCCAGCAGTTTATCGAACAGGGATACCGTGGAAAAACTGTTTTTT.

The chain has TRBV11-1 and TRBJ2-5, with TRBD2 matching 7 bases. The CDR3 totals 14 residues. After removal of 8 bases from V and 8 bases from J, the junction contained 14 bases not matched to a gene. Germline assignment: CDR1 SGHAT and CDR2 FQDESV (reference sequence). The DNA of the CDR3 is TGTGCCAGCGGGGGAAGCGGGGCCCCGGTTACCCAGTACTTC. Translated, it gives CASGGSGAPVTQYF.

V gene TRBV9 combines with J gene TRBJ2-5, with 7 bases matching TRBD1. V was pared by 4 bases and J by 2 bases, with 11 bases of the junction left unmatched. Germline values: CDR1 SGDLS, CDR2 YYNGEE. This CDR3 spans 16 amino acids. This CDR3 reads CASSPTPGRGQETQYF. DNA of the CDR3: TGTGCCAGCAGCCCTACACCGGGCAGGGGGCAAGAGACCCAGTACTTC.

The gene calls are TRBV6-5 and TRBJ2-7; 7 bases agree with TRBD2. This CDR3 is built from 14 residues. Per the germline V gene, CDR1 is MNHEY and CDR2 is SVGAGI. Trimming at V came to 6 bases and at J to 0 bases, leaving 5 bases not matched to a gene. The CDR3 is CASRRGVSSYEQYF. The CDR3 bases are TGTGCCAGCAGACGGGGGGTGAGCTCCTACGAGCAGTACTTC.

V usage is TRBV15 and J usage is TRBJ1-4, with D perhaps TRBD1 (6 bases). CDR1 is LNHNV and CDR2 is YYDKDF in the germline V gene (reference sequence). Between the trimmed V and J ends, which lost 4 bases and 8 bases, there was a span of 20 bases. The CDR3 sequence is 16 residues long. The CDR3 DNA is TGTGCCACCAGCATGGGGGCGACAGGCCCTGGGGAAAAACTGTTTTTT. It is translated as CATSMGATGPGEKLFF. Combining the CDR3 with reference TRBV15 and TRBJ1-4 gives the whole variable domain DAMVIQNPRYQVTQFGKPVTLSCSQTLNHNVMYWYQQKSSQAPKLLFHYYDKDFNNEADTPDNFQSRRPNTSFCFLDIRSPGLGDTAMYLCATSMGATGPGEKLFFGSGTQLSVL.

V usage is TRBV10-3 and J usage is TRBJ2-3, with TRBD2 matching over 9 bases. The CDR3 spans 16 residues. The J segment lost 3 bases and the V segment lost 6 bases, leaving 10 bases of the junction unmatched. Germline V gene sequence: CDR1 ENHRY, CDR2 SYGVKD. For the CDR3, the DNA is TGTGCCATCAGGGTTTCTAGCGGGGTCAGTACAGATACGCAGTATTTT. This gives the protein CAIRVSSGVSTDTQYF.

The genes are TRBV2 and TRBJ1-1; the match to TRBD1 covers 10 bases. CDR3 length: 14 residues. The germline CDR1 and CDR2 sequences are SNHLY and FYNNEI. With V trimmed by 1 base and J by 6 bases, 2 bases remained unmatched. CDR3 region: CASSEETGGSEAFF. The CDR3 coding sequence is TGTGCCAGCAGTGAAGAGACAGGGGGCTCTGAAGCTTTCTTT.

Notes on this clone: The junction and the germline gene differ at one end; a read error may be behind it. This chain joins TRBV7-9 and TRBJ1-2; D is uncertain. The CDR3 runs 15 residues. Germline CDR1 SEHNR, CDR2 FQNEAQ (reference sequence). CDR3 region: CSSSLADSRPHGYTF. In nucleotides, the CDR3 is TGTTCCAGCAGCTTAGCTGACTCTCGCCCTCATGGCTACACCTTC.

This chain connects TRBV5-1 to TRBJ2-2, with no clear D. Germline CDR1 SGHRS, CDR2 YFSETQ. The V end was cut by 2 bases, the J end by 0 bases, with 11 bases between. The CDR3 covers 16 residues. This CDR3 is CASSFRGDANTGELFF. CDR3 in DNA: TGCGCCAGCAGCTTCCGCGGAGACGCGAACACCGGGGAGCTGTTTTTT.

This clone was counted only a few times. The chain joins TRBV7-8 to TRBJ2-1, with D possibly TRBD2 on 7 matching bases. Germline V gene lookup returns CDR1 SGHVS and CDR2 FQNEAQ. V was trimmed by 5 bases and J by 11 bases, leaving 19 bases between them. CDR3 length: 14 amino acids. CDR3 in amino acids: CASSRLLGGGQQFF. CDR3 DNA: TGTGCCAGCAGCCGCCTTCTAGGGGGGGGTCAGCAGTTCTTC. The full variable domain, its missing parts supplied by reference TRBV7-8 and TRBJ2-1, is GAGVSQSPRYKVAKRGQDVALRCDPISGHVSLFWYQQALGQGPEFLTYFQNEAQLDKSGLPSDRFFAERPEGSVSTLKIQRTQQEDSAVYLCASSRLLGGGQQFFGPGTRLTVL.

DNA of the CDR3: TGTGCCAGCAGTGCGAGGCCCTTAGAGGAAAAACTGTTTTTT. Translation gives CASSARPLEEKLFF. V gene TRBV2 combines with J gene TRBJ1-4, with unresolved D. Trimming removed 4 bases at V and 8 bases at J, with 14 bases between. The germline V gene has CDR1 SNHLY and CDR2 FYNNEI. The CDR3 covers 14 residues.

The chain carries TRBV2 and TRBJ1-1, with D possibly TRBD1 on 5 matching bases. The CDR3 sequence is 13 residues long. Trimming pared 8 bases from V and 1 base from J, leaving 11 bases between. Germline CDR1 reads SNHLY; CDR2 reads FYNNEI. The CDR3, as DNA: TGTGCCAGCGAGCGACAGAAGAACACTGAAGCTTTCTTT. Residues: CASERQKNTEAFF. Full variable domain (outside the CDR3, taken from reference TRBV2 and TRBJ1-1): EPEVTQTPSHQVTQMGQEVILRCVPISNHLYFYWYRQILGQKVEFLVSFYNNEISEKSEIFDDQFSVERPDGSNFTLKIRSTKLEDSAMYFCASERQKNTEAFFGQGTRLTVV.

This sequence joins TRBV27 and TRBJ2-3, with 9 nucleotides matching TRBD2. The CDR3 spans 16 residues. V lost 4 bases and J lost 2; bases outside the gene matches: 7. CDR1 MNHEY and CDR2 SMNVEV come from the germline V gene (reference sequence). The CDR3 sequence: CASSYRKRGVTDTQYF. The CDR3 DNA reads TGTGCCAGCAGTTATAGAAAGCGGGGGGTCACAGATACGCAGTATTTT.

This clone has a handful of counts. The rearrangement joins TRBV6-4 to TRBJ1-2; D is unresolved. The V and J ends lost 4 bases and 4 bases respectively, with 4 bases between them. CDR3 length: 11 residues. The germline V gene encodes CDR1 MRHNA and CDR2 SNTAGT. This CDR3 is CASSGGYGYTF. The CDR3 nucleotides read TGTGCCAGCAGTGGCGGCTATGGCTACACCTTC.

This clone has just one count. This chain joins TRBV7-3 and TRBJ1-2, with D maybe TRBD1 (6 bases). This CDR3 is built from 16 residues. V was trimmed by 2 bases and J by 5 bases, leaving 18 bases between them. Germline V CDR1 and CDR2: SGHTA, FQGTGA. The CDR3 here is CASSLLGRDGQYGYTF. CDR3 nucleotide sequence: TGTGCCAGCAGCTTACTGGGTAGGGACGGACAGTATGGCTACACCTTC.

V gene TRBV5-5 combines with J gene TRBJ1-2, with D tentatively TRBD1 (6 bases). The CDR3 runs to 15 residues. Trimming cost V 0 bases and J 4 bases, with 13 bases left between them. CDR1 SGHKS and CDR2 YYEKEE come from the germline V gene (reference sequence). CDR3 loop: CASSLAGTGIYGYTF. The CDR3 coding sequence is TGTGCCAGCAGCTTGGCGGGTACAGGGATCTATGGCTACACCTTC.

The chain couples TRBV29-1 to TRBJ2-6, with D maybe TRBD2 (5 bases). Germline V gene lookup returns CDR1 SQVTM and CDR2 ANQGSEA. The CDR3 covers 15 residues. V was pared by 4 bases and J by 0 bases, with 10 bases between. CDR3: CSVVGGGSGANVLTF. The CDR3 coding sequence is TGCAGCGTTGTCGGAGGAGGCTCTGGGGCCAACGTCCTGACTTTC.

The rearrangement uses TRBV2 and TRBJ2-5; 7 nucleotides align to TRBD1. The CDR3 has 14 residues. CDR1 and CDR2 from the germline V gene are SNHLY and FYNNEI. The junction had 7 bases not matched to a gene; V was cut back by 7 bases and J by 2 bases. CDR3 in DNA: TGTGCCAGCATCCGGGACAGTTATCAAGAGACCCAGTACTTC. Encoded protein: CASIRDSYQETQYF.

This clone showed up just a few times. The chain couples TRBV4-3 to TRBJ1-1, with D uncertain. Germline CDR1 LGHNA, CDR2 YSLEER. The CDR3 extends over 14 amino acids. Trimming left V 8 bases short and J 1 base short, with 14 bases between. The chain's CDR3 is CASGLTAGNTEAFF. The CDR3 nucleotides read TGCGCCAGCGGTCTTACGGCAGGGAACACTGAAGCTTTCTTT.

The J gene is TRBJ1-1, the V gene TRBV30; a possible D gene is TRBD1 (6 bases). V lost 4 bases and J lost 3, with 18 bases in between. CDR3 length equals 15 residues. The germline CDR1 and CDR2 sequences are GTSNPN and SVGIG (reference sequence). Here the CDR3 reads CAWTAGARRDTEAFF. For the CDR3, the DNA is TGTGCCTGGACGGCGGGGGCGCGAAGGGACACTGAAGCTTTCTTT.

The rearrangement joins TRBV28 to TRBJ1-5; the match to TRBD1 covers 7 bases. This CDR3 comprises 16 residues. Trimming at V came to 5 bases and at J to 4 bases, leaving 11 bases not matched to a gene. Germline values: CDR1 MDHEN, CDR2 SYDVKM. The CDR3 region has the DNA TGTGCCAGCAGTCCCCGCGGGGACAGCTTAAATCAGCCCCAGCATTTT. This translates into CASSPRGDSLNQPQHF.

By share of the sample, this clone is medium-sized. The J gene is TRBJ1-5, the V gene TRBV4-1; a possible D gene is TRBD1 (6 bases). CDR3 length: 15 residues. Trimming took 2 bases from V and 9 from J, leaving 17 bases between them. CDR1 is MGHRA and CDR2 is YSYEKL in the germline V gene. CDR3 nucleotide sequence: TGCGCCAGCAGCCAAACCCCTGGACAGTATCGGCCCCAGCATTTT. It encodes CASSQTPGQYRPQHF.

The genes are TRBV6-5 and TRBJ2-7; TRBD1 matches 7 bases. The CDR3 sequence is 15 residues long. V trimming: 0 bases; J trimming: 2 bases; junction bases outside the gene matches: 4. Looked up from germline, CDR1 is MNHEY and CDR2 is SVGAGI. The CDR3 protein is CASSYSTGAPYEQYF. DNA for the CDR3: TGTGCCAGCAGTTACTCCACAGGGGCTCCCTACGAGCAGTACTTC.

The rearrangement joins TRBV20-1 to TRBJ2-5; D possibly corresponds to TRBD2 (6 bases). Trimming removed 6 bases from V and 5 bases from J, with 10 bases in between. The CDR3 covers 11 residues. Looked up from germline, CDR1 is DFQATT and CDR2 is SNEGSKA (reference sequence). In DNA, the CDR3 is TGCAGTGCAGGCGCGGGGGAGACCCAGTACTTC. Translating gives CSAGAGETQYF.

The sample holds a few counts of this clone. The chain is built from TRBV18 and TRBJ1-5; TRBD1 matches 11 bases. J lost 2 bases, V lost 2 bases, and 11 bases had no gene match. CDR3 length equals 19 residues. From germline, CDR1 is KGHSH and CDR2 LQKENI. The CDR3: CASSPVGQGGDFGNQPQHF. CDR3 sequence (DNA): TGTGCCAGCTCACCAGTGGGACAGGGGGGTGACTTCGGCAATCAGCCCCAGCATTTT.